This T cell receptor (beta chain) was observed in a study of cytomegalovirus exposure and HLA in healthy donors listed by TCRdb under 2017. With respect to the entire study: An earlier analysis of more than 550 of the donors reported about 280 Gb of sequence data and around 120 million unique TCR beta sequences obtained from approximately 180 million T cells. Among the roughly 400 genotyped donors, 81% belonged to the genetic ancestry cluster associated with self-reported Caucasian donors. Several DR-DQ haplotypes were treated as single units for association and clustering because of strong linkage in the cohort. Rather than using new phenotypic data, the later analysis identified candidate immune exposures from TCR beta sequences and from how often those sequences occurred across donors. To predict cytomegalovirus infection status, the study brought together high-throughput TCR immunosequencing, statistical association of individual TCRs with disease status, and machine learning. The aim of the study was to test whether cataloging public T cell receptors could identify signatures of past pathogen exposure. Besides the first cohort of more than 650 subjects, a separate validation cohort made up of 120 different subjects was used. All discovery cohort repertoires had been generated on a single sequencing platform. A later genetic analysis used genome-wide SNP genotypes for 398 of the 666 donors, treating that subset as a discovery cohort. Typing coverage differed by locus: A, B, C, DRB1 and DQB1 were typed in about 620-640 donors, DQA1 in about 500, DPA1 in around 600, and DPB1 in 472. HLA typing covered class I and class II loci at four-digit resolution. On average, about 200,000 unique TCR beta nucleotide sequences were sequenced per donor among a few hundred genotyped donors of the cohort, with roughly a sixth of those sequences being non-productive. Donor age, sex, ethnicity and CMV serostatus were collected together with the repertoire data. An earlier analysis of approximately 580 of the donors used high-throughput TCR beta sequencing to judge whether each TCR beta V gene segment behaved as functional or pseudogenic. The study profiled the T cell repertoires of some 610 subjects by immunosequencing and related them to cytomegalovirus serostatus. An early release covering 550 to 700 HLA-typed donors comprised approximately 300 gigabases of sequencing data and approximately 80 million unique TCR sequences. In a later analysis, previously published TCR beta repertoires from more than 500 donors were re-analyzed and high-resolution HLA genotyping was added so that TCR occurrence patterns could be studied.

Findings and caveats that apply to the study as a whole: A later analysis found that most CMV-associated TCR beta chains appeared HLA-restricted, with HLA associations seemingly driven largely by CMV exposure. A further reported finding was that TCR beta sequences accurately predicted the HLA-A and HLA-B alleles for most subjects in the first cohort. While some public TCRs were present in many individuals, most TCR sequences turned up only very rarely across donors. The presence/absence analyses assumed that sequencing depth was roughly uniform across donors, and that assumption may not be true. Because HLA typing was unavailable for some donors at each locus, only the typed subset was used in association tests. In a later genetic analysis, a missense DCLRE1C variant was associated with V-gene and J-gene trimming of TCR beta chains, and the association was replicated in an independent cohort. Compared with the roughly 720-donor mean, donors in an Asian-associated ancestry cluster had fewer N-insertions in productive TCRs, according to a later genetic analysis. In an earlier analysis of around 500 of the donors, most TCR beta V segments appeared in productive rearrangements about 87% or about 30% of the time, broadly matching IMGT annotations. The authors suggested that the approach could potentially be generalized to other disease states and immunological phenotypes. In vitro tests confirmed that a few of the cytomegalovirus-associated TCR beta chains recognize cytomegalovirus antigens. Some 16 rarely observed V segments, including chromosome 9 orphons, were excluded from the earlier analysis of several hundred of the donors because counts were too low. Several of the top co-occurrence clusters appeared to be linked to parvovirus B19, influenza, CMV and Epstein-Barr virus, according to a later analysis. The study gave a list of more than 150 TCR beta chains associated with cytomegalovirus. A later analysis found that TCR association rates varied across HLA loci, with DRB1 alleles showing the most associated TCRs and HLA-C alleles the fewest. Specific HLA alleles were associated with 15,000 to 20,000 TCR beta sequences at a false discovery rate of 0.05 in a later analysis. Assigning TCR associations to individual alleles was difficult when HLA alleles, especially DR and DQ, strongly co-occurred. The sequencing pipeline was judged likely to have produced a cluster of highly shared sequence variants as a technical artifact. Compared with equally common non-associated chains, HLA-associated TCR beta chains in a later analysis were more clonally expanded and had lower generation probabilities. The only immune exposure information available for the cohort was CMV serostatus. Linkage disequilibrium might explain the correlated functional status among segregating V segments, but an unknown experimental factor could not be excluded. Because the 87-base-pair reads could not distinguish some IMGT-functional V segments, including TRBV6-2 and TRBV6-3, those segments were excluded. The classifier was reported to diagnose cytomegalovirus status with high specificity and sensitivity in both the original and validation cohorts. Only TCR beta chains were sequenced in this cohort, and the absence of alpha or paired-chain data limited detectable features.

The method behind the library was the immunoSEQ multiplex PCR assay. For the multiplex PCR, a mixture combining 60 forward primers for TCR Vbeta segments and 13 reverse primers for TCR Jbeta segments was used. A multiplex PCR assay on genomic DNA amplified the CDR3 region of rearranged TCR beta genes. Amplified TCR beta libraries were sequenced as 87-base-pair reads on the Illumina HiSeq System. From the authors' description of their analysis: A later analysis tallied approximately 87 million unique TCR beta chains across the roughly 610 repertoires, and about 12 million of those chains were shared by two or more donors. Raw reads were error-corrected and collapsed into unique sequences by a nearest-neighbor algorithm in which closely related sequences were merged to remove PCR and sequencing errors. CDR3 sequences were aligned to IMGT reference sequences to assign V, D and J gene segments. For a sequence to be retained, a match of at least six nucleotides to both a V gene segment and a J gene segment was required. A rearrangement was called productive if the CDR3 had no stop codons and remained in frame with V and J, and every other rearrangement was called non-productive. Following IMGT convention, CDR3 was defined as the stretch from the second conserved V-encoded cysteine to the conserved J-encoded phenylalanine. In an earlier analysis of more than 550 of the donors, sequences lacking an unambiguous match to a single V gene segment were excluded. In an earlier analysis of some 590 of the donors, V segments were called functional above 56.7% productive rearrangements and were called segregating when the between-donor standard deviation exceeded 5%. A statistical classification framework was developed to diagnose cytomegalovirus status using the catalog of TCR beta chain sequences. In a later analysis, V and J genes were assigned by comparing TCR nucleotide sequences against IMGT/GENE-DB human TR gene sequences. The TCRdist pipeline was used in a later analysis to assign CDR3 sequences and most-parsimonious VDJ recombination scenarios. In a later analysis, each TCR beta chain was defined by its CDR3 amino acid sequence together with its V-gene family, and reads without a unique V-gene family were excluded. A later analysis removed 600 or so highly shared, low-generation-probability nucleotide sequences to deal with suspected cross-contamination and a sequencing artifact. In a later analysis, a clonal expansion index was calculated for each public chain from normalized within-repertoire ranks of inferred template counts. Generation probabilities in a later analysis came from a VDJ recombination model fitted to out-of-frame rearrangements, and those results were checked against IGoR. A later analysis scored TCR-TCR, TCR-HLA and TCR-CMV co-occurrence with hypergeometric tests, applying a repertoire-size bias correction to TCR pairs. False discovery rates were estimated in a later analysis by permuting HLA or CMV assignments 20 times. A later analysis grouped co-occurring TCRs with DBSCAN, adding TCRdist sequence similarity when clustering within HLA-allele-positive subsets. For co-occurrence clustering, repertoires with fewer than 30,000 or more than 120,000 public chains were excluded, along with 4 to 6 repertoires with anomalous nucleotide sharing. In TCRdb, the immuneACCESS table is reduced to in-frame sequences with V and J assigned. These tables do not hold every clone; where another copy was compared, an unresolved V gene accounts for under half, and the others remain unexplained. That table supplies the V and J calls and clone size; D and trimming were determined from the DNA. Here the sample has roughly 180,000 clones; around three quarters occur a single time. The top ten clonotypes cover less than 2% of the sample.

Worth noting for this clone: Its antigen is still unknown. Base qualities are not recorded, but no much larger clone differs from it by a single base.

According to the germline V gene, CDR1 reads MNHNS and CDR2 reads SASEGT. The CDR3 spans 15 residues, from the cysteine through the phenylalanine. Only CDR3 DNA remains: 45 bases, in frame from the first base. Unmatched junction bases come to 8, with V trimmed by 6 bases and J by 4 bases. The cohort comprised under 700 healthy bone marrow donors. Cohort members were all nominally healthy when sampled, although unrecorded immune exposures were likely present. The donor tested CMV seronegative, placing the donor among the roughly 400 seronegative members of the cohort. A peripheral blood sample was provided by each donor, and peripheral blood mononuclear cells were used for TCR beta sequencing. The Qiagen DNeasy Blood Extraction Kit was used to extract genomic DNA from the blood cell samples.

The sequence derives from a woman aged 25 to 45 in good health and CMV-seronegative. Sample: PBMCs. The chain joins TRBV6-1 to TRBJ1-2, with 10 junctional bases fitting TRBD1. CDR3 region: CASRQTGTGAYGYTF. The DNA sequence follows: TGTGCCAGCAGACAAACCGGGACAGGGGCCTATGGCTACACCTTC.